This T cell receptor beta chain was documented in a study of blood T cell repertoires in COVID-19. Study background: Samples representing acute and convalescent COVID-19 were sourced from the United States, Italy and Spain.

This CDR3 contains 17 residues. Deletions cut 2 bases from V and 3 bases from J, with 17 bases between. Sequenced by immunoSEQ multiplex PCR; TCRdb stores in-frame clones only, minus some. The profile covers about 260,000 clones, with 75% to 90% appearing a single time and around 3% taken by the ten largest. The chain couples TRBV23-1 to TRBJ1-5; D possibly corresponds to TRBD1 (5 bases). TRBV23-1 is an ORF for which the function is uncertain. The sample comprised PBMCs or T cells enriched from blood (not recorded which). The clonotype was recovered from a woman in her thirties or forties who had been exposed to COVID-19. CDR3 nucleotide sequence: TGCGCCAGCAGTCAACGGACTTTGGGGGGGGTCAATCAGCCCCAGCATTTT. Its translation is CASSQRTLGGVNQPQHF.